These 9 T cell receptor beta chains were sequenced from one sample in a study of T cells in Graves' hyperthyroidism and ophthalmopathy. Regions amplified from RNA transcripts were the TCR beta CDR3 regions. In the first-round RT-PCR of the TCR CDR3, the HTBI primer set was used. Each CDR3 protein gets one entry after TCRdb re-called the multiplex PCR reads with MiXCR. The profile covers 450,000 to 700,000 distinct CDR3 sequences, with 40% to 55% appearing a single time and around 17% taken by the ten largest. Sequencing was performed on peripheral blood or thyroid tissue (not recorded which). The receptors stem from an adult woman with Graves' disease, either hyperthyroidism or ophthalmopathy (not recorded which).

In this sample, this clonotype turned up many times. This chain joins TRBV13 and TRBJ2-7, with 7 bases aligning to TRBD1. This CDR3 contains 15 residues. Germline V gives CDR1 PRHDT, CDR2 FYEKMQ (reference sequence). V lost 5 bases and J lost 3; bases outside the gene matches: 10. CDR3 loop: CASSPPGQRDYEQYF. The CDR3 DNA sequence: TGTGCCAGCAGCCCGCCGGGACAGCGCGACTACGAGCAGTACTTC.

On this clonotype: Sequence at one end of the junction differs from germline and may be a read error. J is TRBJ2-5 and V is TRBV20-1; D gene uncertain. The CDR3 spans 12 residues. Germline lookup yields CDR1 DFQATT and CDR2 SNEGSKA (reference sequence). CDR3 coding DNA: TGCAGTGCTCGAGCGTACCAGGAGACCCAGTACTTC. Translating it yields CSARAYQETQYF.

This sequence joins TRBV12-5 and TRBJ1-1; D may be TRBD1 (5 bases). With 6 bases removed from V and 1 base from J, the gap between germline ends came to 12 bases. Per germline, CDR1 LGHNT and CDR2 FRNRAP. The CDR3 loop spans 14 amino acids. The CDR3 sequence is CASGPGQRNTEAFF. Here the CDR3 DNA reads TGTGCTAGTGGGCCGGGGCAGCGGAACACTGAAGCTTTCTTT.

The chain combines TRBV20-1 with TRBJ2-5; TRBD2 might be the D (5 bases). CDR1 is DFQATT and CDR2 is SNEGSKA in the germline V gene (reference sequence). Trimming stripped 6 bases from V and 5 bases from J, with 10 bases between. The CDR3 loop spans 11 amino acids. The CDR3 bases are TGCAGTGCGCTAGCTGGGGAGACCCAGTACTTC. This encodes CSALAGETQYF.

Many counts were recorded for this clonotype. J is TRBJ2-5 and V is TRBV9; no definite D call. This CDR3 region has 12 residues. Trimming took off 3 bases at V and 5 bases at J, with 8 bases between the two ends. Germline CDR1 SGDLS, CDR2 YYNGEE. CDR3 sequence reads: CASSGEVETQYF. Written as DNA, the CDR3 is TGTGCCAGCAGCGGAGAGGTGGAGACCCAGTACTTC.

The chain joins TRBV7-8 to TRBJ2-5, with 12 positions matching TRBD2. V trimming: 1 base; J trimming: 1 base; junction bases outside the gene matches: 4. CDR3 length: 17 residues. Germline lookup yields CDR1 SGHVS and CDR2 FQNEAQ. The CDR3 here is CASSLVGLAGSQETQYF. CDR3 nucleotides: TGTGCCAGCAGCTTAGTGGGACTAGCGGGCAGCCAAGAGACCCAGTACTTC.

J is TRBJ2-5 and V is TRBV12-3 or TRBV12-4; the D is unclear. With 4 bases removed from V and 0 bases from J, the gap between germline ends came to 9 bases. The CDR3 is 14 residues long. The DNA for the CDR3 is TGTGCCAGCAGTTGGCCGGGTTACCAAGAGACCCAGTACTTC. Amino acids: CASSWPGYQETQYF.

This clonotype was detected a few times. CDR3 amino acids: CSVVAGYGNTIYF. In DNA form, the CDR3 reads TGCAGCGTTGTAGCGGGCTATGGAAACACCATATATTTT. The rearrangement joins TRBV29-1 to TRBJ1-3; D not certain. The germline V gene has CDR1 SQVTM and CDR2 ANQGSEA. The CDR3 runs 13 residues. With 4 bases removed from V and 3 bases from J, the gap between germline ends came to 10 bases.

A note on this clonotype: This may come from a read error, since a much larger clone is one base off. The chain employs TRBV6-1 and TRBJ2-5; tentatively, D is TRBD2 (6 bases). V lost 5 bases, J lost 7 bases, and 20 bases lay in between. The CDR3 loop spans 15 amino acids. CDR1 is MNHNS, CDR2 SASEGT, per germline. The DNA for the CDR3 is TGTGCCAGCAGTCAACTAGGAGGGGTTTCGGGGACCCAGTACTTC. This sequence encodes CASSQLGGVSGTQYF.